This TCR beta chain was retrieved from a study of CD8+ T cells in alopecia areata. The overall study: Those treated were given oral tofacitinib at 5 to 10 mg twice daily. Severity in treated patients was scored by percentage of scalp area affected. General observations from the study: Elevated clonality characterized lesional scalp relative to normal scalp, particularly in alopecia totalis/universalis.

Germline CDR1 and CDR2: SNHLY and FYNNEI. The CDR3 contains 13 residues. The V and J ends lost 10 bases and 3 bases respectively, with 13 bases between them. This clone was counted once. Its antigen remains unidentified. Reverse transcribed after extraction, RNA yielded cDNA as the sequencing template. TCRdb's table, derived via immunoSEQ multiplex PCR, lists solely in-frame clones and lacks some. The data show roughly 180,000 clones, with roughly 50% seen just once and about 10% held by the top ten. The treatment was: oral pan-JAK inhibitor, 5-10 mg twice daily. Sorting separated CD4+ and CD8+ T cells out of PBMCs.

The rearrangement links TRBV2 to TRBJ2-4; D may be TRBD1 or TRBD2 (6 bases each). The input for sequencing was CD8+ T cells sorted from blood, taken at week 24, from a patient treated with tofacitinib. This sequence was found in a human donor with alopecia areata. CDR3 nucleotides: TGTGCCACCCTCGAGGGGGGCAAAAACATTCAGTACTTC. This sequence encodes CATLEGGKNIQYF.